A selection of T cell receptor beta chains follows, all from one sample in a study of blood T cell repertoires in COVID-19. Sequencing was performed with immunoSEQ multiplex PCR; in TCRdb, only in-frame clones are kept and a portion is missing. There are nearly 70,000 clones in the sample; roughly 80% occur only once, and about a tenth lies in the top ten. Sequencing was done on a sample of peripheral blood. The receptors shown here come from a woman older than 75 with acute or convalescent COVID-19. Both conserved end residues are part of each CDR3. A D gene is named only where the DNA matches it firmly. Clone size appears in some rows only: once, few, many, or a class for an expanded clone.

D gene	V gene	clone size	J gene	CDR3 DNA	CDR3 protein
TRBD1	TRBV5-1	.	TRBJ2-7	TGCGCCAGCAGCTGGGGACAGGGGGGGCCATACGAGCAGTACTTC	CASSWGQGGPYEQYF
TRBD2	TRBV2	.	TRBJ2-2	TGTGGAAAGCAGGCAGCGGGGGCCGCGAACACCGGGGAGCTGTTTTTT	CGKQAAGAANTGELFF
.	TRBV6-5	.	TRBJ1-3	TGTGCCAGCACCGAGGGAAGTGACACCATATATTTT	CASTEGSDTIYF
TRBD1	TRBV6-6	.	TRBJ1-4	TGTGCCAGCAGGATTCAGGGGGCGCGGGGTGAAAAACTGTTTTTT	CASRIQGARGEKLFF
.	TRBV6-6	.	TRBJ1-1	TGTGCCAGCAGTAGAGAGAACACTGAAGCTTTCTTT	CASSRENTEAFF
TRBD1	TRBV6-5	.	TRBJ2-2	TGTGCCAGCAGTTATTATACAGGGGTCACCGGGGAGCTGTTTTTT	CASSYYTGVTGELFF
.	TRBV19	.	TRBJ2-2	TGTGCCTCGCGCAATAGCGCGAACACCGGGGAGCTGTTTTTT	CASRNSANTGELFF
TRBD2	TRBV6-6	.	TRBJ2-7	TGTGCCAGCAGTCCACGGCTTGGGGACTACTTAACCTACGAGCAGTACTTC	CASSPRLGDYLTYEQYF
TRBD1	TRBV5-6	.	TRBJ1-5	TGTGCCAGCAGCTTCGGTACAGGGGGCCTGAATCAGCCCCAGCATTTT	CASSFGTGGLNQPQHF
.	TRBV5-3	few	TRBJ1-6	TGTGCCAGAAGCTTCTGGTTGAGGAGCTCCTATAATTCACCCCTCCACTTT	CARSFWLRSSYNSPLHF
.	TRBV5-6	.	TRBJ2-1	TGTGCCAGCAGCTTTAGCGGCTCGAGACAGGGGCAGTTCTTC	CASSFSGSRQGQFF
.	TRBV19	.	TRBJ1-5	TGTGCCAGTAGTATCCAGTGGACGGGAGCTCAGCCCCAGCATTTT	CASSIQWTGAQPQHF
.	TRBV6-6	.	TRBJ2-3	TGTGCCAGCAGTTACCCCGACAGGACCATCACAGATACGCAGTATTTT	CASSYPDRTITDTQYF
.	TRBV11-3	.	TRBJ1-1	TGTGCCAGCAGCCTATCCCCCAGGGGAGCGAACACTGAAGCTTTCTTT	CASSLSPRGANTEAFF
.	TRBV5-1	.	TRBJ2-5	TGCGCCAGCAGCCCAACCACGGAAGAGACCCAGTACTTC	CASSPTTEETQYF
TRBD2	TRBV30	.	TRBJ2-5	TGTGCCTGGAGACTAGCGGGGGGAGGAAAGACCCAGTACTTC	CAWRLAGGGKTQYF
TRBD1	TRBV5-1	.	TRBJ2-1	TGCGCCAGCAGCTGGGGGACAGGGGGCAATGAGCAGTTCTTC	CASSWGTGGNEQFF
TRBD2	TRBV10-3	.	TRBJ2-1	TGTGCCATCAATTCCCCTAGCGGGGGGGCGGGTTTGTACAATGAGCAGTTCTTC	CAINSPSGGAGLYNEQFF
.	TRBV27	.	TRBJ1-2	TGTGCCAGCAGTCCGTTGGGGACCGGACAGATCTATGGCTACACCTTC	CASSPLGTGQIYGYTF
TRBD1	TRBV19	.	TRBJ1-5	TGTGCCAGTAGTACCACAGGGGTCGTCAGCACTTTACACAATCAGCCCCAGCATTTT	CASSTTGVVSTLHNQPQHF
.	TRBV7-6	.	TRBJ1-3	TGTGCCAGCAGCTTAAGTCAGGGGATGGGAAACACCATATATTTT	CASSLSQGMGNTIYF
TRBD1	TRBV5-1	once	TRBJ2-5	TGCGCCAGCAGCTTGGGACAGGGAGAGACCCAGTACTTC	CASSLGQGETQYF
.	TRBV6-5	.	TRBJ2-6	TGTGCCAGCAGCTTTACAGGGTCTGGGGCCAACGTCCTGACTTTC	CASSFTGSGANVLTF
.	TRBV11-2	.	TRBJ1-6	TGTGCCAGCAGCTTCGTTAATTCACCCCTCCACTTT	CASSFVNSPLHF
.	TRBV6-5	.	TRBJ2-7	TGTGCCAGCAGACGCGACCGGGACCCTCAGGGGGAGCAGTACTTC	CASRRDRDPQGEQYF
.	TRBV7-8	.	TRBJ1-5	TGTGCCAGCAGCTTAGCCGGGACACGTAGCAATCAGCCCCAGCATTTT	CASSLAGTRSNQPQHF
.	TRBV6-1	.	TRBJ1-2	TGTGCCAGCAGTGAAGCCTCGCCCTGGGGCGGGGGCTTTTCGGATGGCTACACCTTC	CASSEASPWGGGFSDGYTF
TRBD2	TRBV2	.	TRBJ2-1	TGTGCCAGCAAGACTAGCGGGGACTACAATGAGCAGTTCTTC	CASKTSGDYNEQFF
.	TRBV5-1	once	TRBJ2-5	TGCGCCAGCAGCTTCGGCGCGGTTTCGGAGACCCAGTACTTC	CASSFGAVSETQYF
.	TRBV3-1/TRBV3-2	once	TRBJ1-3	TGTGCCAGCAGCCCCGCGCACGACTCTGGAAACACCATATATTTT	CASSPAHDSGNTIYF
TRBD1	TRBV12-3/TRBV12-4	many	TRBJ1-1	TGTGCCAGCAAAGAGGGGGCGAGGACTGAAGCTTTCTTT	CASKEGARTEAFF
.	TRBV29-1	.	TRBJ2-7	TGCAGCGTTCCCCTAGCGAGCGAGCAGTACTTC	CSVPLASEQYF
.	TRBV7-9	.	TRBJ2-7	TGTGCCAGCAGCTTAGTATCCTACGAGCAGTACTTC	CASSLVSYEQYF
.	TRBV5-4	.	TRBJ1-2	TGTGCCAGCAGCTTGATGGAGATCGCCTATGGCTACACCTTC	CASSLMEIAYGYTF
.	TRBV2	.	TRBJ1-5	TGTGCCAGCAGTGTGGGAGGGGTCAACCAGCCCCAGCATTTT	CASSVGGVNQPQHF
TRBD1	TRBV11-2	.	TRBJ2-1	TGTGCCAGCAGCTTACTCAGGACAGGTAACAATGAGCAGTTCTTC	CASSLLRTGNNEQFF
TRBD1	TRBV19	.	TRBJ1-4	TGTGCCAGTAGTGCGGACAGGGCAAATGAAAAACTGTTTTTT	CASSADRANEKLFF
TRBD1	TRBV6-6	.	TRBJ1-1	TGTGCCAGCAGTCCGGGCGGGACAGAGAACACTGAAGCTTTCTTT	CASSPGGTENTEAFF
.	TRBV2	.	TRBJ2-2	TGTGCCAGCCTTAACAGGGTAAACACCGGGGAGCTGTTTTTT	CASLNRVNTGELFF
TRBD1	TRBV19	.	TRBJ1-5	TGTGCCAGTAGTATTTGGCAGGGGGGAAATCAGCCCCAGCATTTT	CASSIWQGGNQPQHF
TRBD1	TRBV5-5	.	TRBJ1-6	TGTGCCAGCAGCCGGGTCGGGACAGAAGTATCCTATAATTCACCCCTCCACTTT	CASSRVGTEVSYNSPLHF
TRBD1	TRBV14	.	TRBJ1-2	TGTGCCAGCAGCCATCTCGGACAGGGGGCGACTAACTATGGCTACACCTTC	CASSHLGQGATNYGYTF
TRBD2	TRBV15	.	TRBJ2-1	TGTGCCACCAGCAAGGGGTTTAGCGGGGGGGCGAACAATGAGCAGTTCTTC	CATSKGFSGGANNEQFF